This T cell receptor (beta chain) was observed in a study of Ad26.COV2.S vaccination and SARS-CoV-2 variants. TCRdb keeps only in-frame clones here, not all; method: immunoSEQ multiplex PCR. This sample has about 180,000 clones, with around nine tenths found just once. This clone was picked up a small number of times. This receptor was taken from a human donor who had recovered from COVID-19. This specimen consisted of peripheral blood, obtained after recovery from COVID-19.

The CDR3 DNA is TGTGCCAGCAGCTTAACGGGCCTGTCCCATGAGCAGTTCTTC. This encodes CASSLTGLSHEQFF. The chain couples TRBV7-3 to TRBJ2-1, with D uncertain. V dropped 0 bases and J dropped 8 bases, with 11 bases sitting between them. CDR1 SGHTA and CDR2 FQGTGA come from the germline V gene. The CDR3 consists of 14 residues.